Each of the 14 T cell receptor beta chains below was sequenced from the same sample in a study of radiation and T cells in renal cell carcinoma. The table came from immunoSEQ multiplex PCR; TCRdb's copy has only in-frame clones and leaves some out. This sample carries 150,000 or so clones, about 88% of them seen once, and the ten largest clones take over 3.5%. Described time point: baseline pretreatment blood. Treatment denoted: 15 Gy SBRT to primary tumor, nephrectomy 4 weeks later. The specimen was blood, collected from a patient whose treatment included radiotherapy and nephrectomy. The receptors here all came from a woman in her 70s with renal cell carcinoma.

This chain uses TRBV18 with TRBJ1-5, with D unresolved. The CDR3 is 14 amino acids. The V gene's germline CDR1 is KGHSH and CDR2 LQKENI. The ends were cut back, 5 bases at V and 2 bases at J, with 10 bases in the middle. The CDR3: CASSEKFGNQPQHF. For the CDR3, the DNA is TGTGCCAGCTCAGAAAAGTTTGGCAATCAGCCCCAGCATTTT.

V and J are TRBV7-9 and TRBJ2-1, with 9 bases that match TRBD1. There are 18 residues in the CDR3. Germline assignment: CDR1 SEHNR and CDR2 FQNEAQ (reference sequence). V lost 2 bases, J lost 1 base, and 9 bases stayed unmatched. Written as DNA, the CDR3 is TGTGCCAGCAGCTTATTGGGTCCGGGACAGGGATCCTACAATGAGCAGTTCTTC. Its translation is CASSLLGPGQGSYNEQFF.

The CDR3 loop reads CAWTAGTPLGTGELFF. Written as DNA, the CDR3 is TGTGCCTGGACTGCGGGGACTCCCCTGGGCACCGGGGAGCTGTTTTTT. The chain employs TRBV30 and TRBJ2-2; possibly TRBD2 for D (6 bases). V lost 4 bases to trimming and J lost 4 bases, with 19 bases between them. Germline V gives CDR1 GTSNPN, CDR2 SVGIG (reference sequence). CDR3 length equals 16 residues.

This rearrangement joins TRBV4-3 to TRBJ2-1; 7 bases agree with TRBD1. The CDR3 sequence is 18 residues long. Trimming removed 3 bases from V and 0 bases from J; junction bases left unmatched: 11. From germline, CDR1 is LGHNA and CDR2 YSLEER. The CDR3 loop is CASSHFPPGQSSYNEQFF. CDR3 nucleotide sequence: TGCGCCAGCAGCCATTTCCCCCCGGGACAGAGCTCCTACAATGAGCAGTTCTTC.

The genes are TRBV6-6 and TRBJ2-3; D possibly corresponds to TRBD1 (6 bases). The germline V gene has CDR1 MNHNY and CDR2 SVGAGI (reference sequence). Trimming took off 6 bases at V and 2 bases at J, with 18 bases between the two ends. The CDR3 sequence is 16 residues long. This CDR3 is CASRAQGSADTDTQYF. The CDR3, as DNA: TGTGCCAGCAGGGCTCAGGGGTCGGCCGACACAGATACGCAGTATTTT.

This clone appeared a single time. The chain is built from TRBV9 and TRBJ2-1, with D possibly being TRBD1 (6 bases). Looked up from germline, CDR1 is SGDLS and CDR2 is YYNGEE. The V and J ends lost 0 bases and 0 bases respectively, with 7 bases between them. CDR3 length: 15 residues. CDR3 protein: CASSVEGVSYNEQFF. The CDR3 nucleotides are TGTGCCAGCAGCGTAGAGGGGGTCTCCTACAATGAGCAGTTCTTC. Full variable domain (rest looked up from reference TRBV9 and TRBJ2-1): DSGVTQTPKHLITATGQRVTLRCSPRSGDLSVYWYQQSLDQGLQFLIQYYNGEERAKGNILERFSAQQFPDLHSELNLSSLELGDSALYFCASSVEGVSYNEQFFGPGTRLTVL.

The V and J genes are TRBV27 and TRBJ2-2, with 7 positions matching TRBD1. The CDR3 is made up of 15 amino acids. The J segment lost 3 bases and the V segment lost 2 bases, leaving 3 bases of the junction unmatched. Germline V gene data show CDR1 as MNHEY and CDR2 as SMNVEV (reference sequence). CDR3 bases: TGTGCCAGCAGTTTACGGCAGGGGGACACCGGGGAGCTGTTTTTT. This gives the protein CASSLRQGDTGELFF.

The chain employs TRBV11-3 and TRBJ2-1; the D gene is possibly TRBD2 (6 bases). The germline V gene encodes CDR1 SGHNT and CDR2 YENEEA. V lost 4 bases, J lost 8 bases, and 6 bases lay in between. This CDR3 spans 11 amino acids. The CDR3, as DNA: TGTGCCAGCAGCTGGGGGGATGAGCAGTTCTTC. It encodes CASSWGDEQFF.

The J gene is TRBJ1-5, the V gene TRBV5-8; 8 nucleotides match TRBD1. Germline assignment: CDR1 SGHTS and CDR2 YDEGEE. The CDR3 consists of 18 residues. V lost 4 bases and J lost 0; bases outside the gene matches: 12. The CDR3 loop reads CASSSRDRRTFSNQPQHF. In DNA, the CDR3 is TGTGCCAGCAGCAGCCGGGACAGGCGAACCTTTAGCAATCAGCCCCAGCATTTT.

This sequence joins TRBV7-2 and TRBJ1-4; the D gene is possibly TRBD1 (5 bases). The germline V gene has CDR1 SGHTA and CDR2 FQGNSA. Trimming took off 1 base at V and 8 bases at J, with 11 bases between the two ends. The CDR3 has 14 amino acids. DNA for the CDR3: TGTGCCAGCAGCTTAGACAGGCTACCCGAAAAACTGTTTTTT. The encoded protein is CASSLDRLPEKLFF.

The chain is built from TRBV30 and TRBJ1-1; no clear D gene. CDR3 length: 11 amino acids. V lost 2 bases and J 6 bases, leaving 7 bases between the germline ends. Germline-derived CDR1 and CDR2 are GTSNPN and SVGIG (reference sequence). The CDR3 DNA reads as TGTGCCTGGAGTCCATCAGCTGAAGCTTTCTTT. This encodes CAWSPSAEAFF.

The chain combines TRBV7-2 with TRBJ2-7; D uncertain. This CDR3 is built from 13 residues. Trimming cost V 6 bases and J 3 bases, with 12 bases left between them. Germline values: CDR1 SGHTA, CDR2 FQGNSA. CDR3 nucleotides: TGTGCCAGCAGTCCGCGGCTAGGCTACGAGCAGTACTTC. Protein product: CASSPRLGYEQYF. Full variable domain (missing parts from reference TRBV7-2 and TRBJ2-7): GAGVSQSPSNKVTEKGKDVELRCDPISGHTALYWYRQSLGQGLEFLIYFQGNSAPDKSGLPSDRFSAERTGGSVSTLTIQRTQQEDSAVYLCASSPRLGYEQYFGPGTRLTVT.

The chain links TRBV11-3 to TRBJ2-2; 11 bases agree with TRBD2. This CDR3 spans 16 amino acids. The germline V gene encodes CDR1 SGHNT and CDR2 YENEEA. J was trimmed by 7 bases and V by 4 bases; bases with no gene match: 8. This CDR3 is CASSSLAGGPSGELFF. The CDR3 bases are TGTGCCAGCAGCTCTTTAGCGGGGGGGCCAAGCGGGGAGCTGTTTTTT. Using reference TRBV11-3 and TRBJ2-2 for the parts outside the CDR3, the full variable domain is EAGVVQSPRYKIIEKKQPVAFWCNPISGHNTLYWYLQNLGQGPELLIRYENEEAVDDSQLPKDRFSAERLKGVDSTLKIQPAELGDSAVYLCASSSLAGGPSGELFFGEGSRLTVL.

V and J are TRBV4-3 and TRBJ1-3; no clear D. Germline V lookup: CDR1 LGHNA, CDR2 YSLEER. This CDR3 has 14 residues. Trimming shortened V by 2 bases and J by 4 bases, and 9 bases separated the two germline ends. The CDR3 loop is CASSQREGGNTIYF. CDR3 in DNA: TGCGCCAGCAGCCAACGGGAAGGCGGAAACACCATATATTTT.